The T cell receptor (beta chain) under discussion was sequenced for a study of T cell repertoires in cytomegalovirus infection. At the level of the study: CMV epitopes that were recently identified and HLA-C-restricted were used alongside well-studied HLA-B-restricted ones. Matching HLA type, along with CMV infection, was indicated by public TCR beta signatures. Overall study results and limits: Ex vivo, HLA-C-restricted CMV-specific TCR beta clonotypes prevailed over the rest of the response.

On this clonotype itself: Its antigen is not known.

The CDR3 has 15 amino acids. From germline, CDR1 is SGHKS and CDR2 YYEKEE (reference sequence). V gave up 1 base and J gave up 7 bases, with 12 bases separating them. A single record per CDR3 protein comes from TCRdb applying MiXCR to the reads. This sample carries roughly 500,000 distinct CDR3 sequences, roughly 34% of them seen once, and the ten largest clones take roughly 17%. The chain links TRBV5-5 to TRBJ1-6; no clear D gene. The specimen was cultured PBMCs, collected from culture after CMV antigen stimulation. The origin of this receptor is a human donor in good health (CMV status not recorded). Some clones in this sample may be carry-over from other donors' samples. CDR3 sequence reads: CASSLWRVLNSPLHF. The CDR3 bases are TGTGCCAGCAGCTTGTGGAGGGTTCTGAATTCACCCCTCCACTTT.